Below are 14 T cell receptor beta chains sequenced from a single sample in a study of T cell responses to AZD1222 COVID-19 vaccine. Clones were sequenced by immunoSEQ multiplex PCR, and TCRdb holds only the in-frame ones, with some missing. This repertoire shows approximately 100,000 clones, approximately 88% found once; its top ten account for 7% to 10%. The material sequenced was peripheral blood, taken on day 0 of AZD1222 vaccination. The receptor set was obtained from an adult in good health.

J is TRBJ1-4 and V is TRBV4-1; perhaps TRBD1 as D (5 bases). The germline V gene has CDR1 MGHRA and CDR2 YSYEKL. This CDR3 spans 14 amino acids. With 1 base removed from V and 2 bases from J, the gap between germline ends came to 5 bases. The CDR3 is CASSQGGTNEKLFF. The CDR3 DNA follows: TGCGCCAGCAGCCAAGGGGGGACTAATGAAAAACTGTTTTTT.

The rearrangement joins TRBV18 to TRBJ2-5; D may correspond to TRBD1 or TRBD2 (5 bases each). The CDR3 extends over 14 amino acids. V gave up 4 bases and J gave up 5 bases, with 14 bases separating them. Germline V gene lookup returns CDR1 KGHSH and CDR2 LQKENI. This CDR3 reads CASSQFRESETQYF. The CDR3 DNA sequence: TGTGCCAGCTCACAATTCAGGGAGTCGGAGACCCAGTACTTC.

The DNA of the CDR3 is TGTGCCAGCAACCTTAATGGACAGGGCAATCAGCCCCAGCATTTT. Its translation is CASNLNGQGNQPQHF. The rearrangement joins TRBV9 to TRBJ1-5; 7 nucleotides match TRBD1. J lost 2 bases, V lost 6 bases, and 8 bases had no gene match. The CDR3 consists of 15 residues. CDR1 and CDR2 (germline): SGDLS, YYNGEE. The full variable domain, rest sourced from reference TRBV9 and TRBJ1-5, is DSGVTQTPKHLITATGQRVTLRCSPRSGDLSVYWYQQSLDQGLQFLIQYYNGEERAKGNILERFSAQQFPDLHSELNLSSLELGDSALYFCASNLNGQGNQPQHFGDGTRLSIL.

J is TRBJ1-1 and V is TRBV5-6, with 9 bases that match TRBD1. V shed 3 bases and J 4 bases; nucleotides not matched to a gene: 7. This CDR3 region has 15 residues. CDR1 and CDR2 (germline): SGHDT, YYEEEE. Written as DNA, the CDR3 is TGTGCCAGCAGCTGGACAGGGGCGCGGGTCACTGAAGCTTTCTTT. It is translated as CASSWTGARVTEAFF.

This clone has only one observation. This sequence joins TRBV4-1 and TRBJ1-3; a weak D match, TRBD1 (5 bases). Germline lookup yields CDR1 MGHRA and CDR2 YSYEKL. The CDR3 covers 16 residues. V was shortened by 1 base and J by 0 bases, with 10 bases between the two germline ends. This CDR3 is CASSQGQGVSGNTIYF. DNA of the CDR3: TGCGCCAGCAGCCAAGGTCAGGGCGTCTCTGGAAACACCATATATTTT.

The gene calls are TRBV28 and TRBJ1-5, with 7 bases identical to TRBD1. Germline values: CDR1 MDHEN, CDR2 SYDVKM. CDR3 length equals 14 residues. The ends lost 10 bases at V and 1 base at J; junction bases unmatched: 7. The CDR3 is CAIEGQLSNQPQHF. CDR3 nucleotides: TGTGCCATAGAGGGACAGCTCAGCAATCAGCCCCAGCATTTT.

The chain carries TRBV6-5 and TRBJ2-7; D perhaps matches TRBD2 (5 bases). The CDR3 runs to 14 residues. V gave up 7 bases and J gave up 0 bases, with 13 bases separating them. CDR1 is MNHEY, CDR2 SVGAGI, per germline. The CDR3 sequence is CASTRYGVSYEQYF. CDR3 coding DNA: TGTGCCAGCACCCGCTACGGGGTCTCCTACGAGCAGTACTTC.

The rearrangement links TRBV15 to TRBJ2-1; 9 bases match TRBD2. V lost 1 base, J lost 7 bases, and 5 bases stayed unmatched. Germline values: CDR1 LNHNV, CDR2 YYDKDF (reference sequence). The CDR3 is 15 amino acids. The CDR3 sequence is CATSRGGSGSNEQFF. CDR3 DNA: TGTGCCACCAGCAGAGGAGGTAGCGGGAGTAATGAGCAGTTCTTC. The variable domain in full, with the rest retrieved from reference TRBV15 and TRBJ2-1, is DAMVIQNPRYQVTQFGKPVTLSCSQTLNHNVMYWYQQKSSQAPKLLFHYYDKDFNNEADTPDNFQSRRPNTSFCFLDIRSPGLGDTAMYLCATSRGGSGSNEQFFGPGTRLTVL.

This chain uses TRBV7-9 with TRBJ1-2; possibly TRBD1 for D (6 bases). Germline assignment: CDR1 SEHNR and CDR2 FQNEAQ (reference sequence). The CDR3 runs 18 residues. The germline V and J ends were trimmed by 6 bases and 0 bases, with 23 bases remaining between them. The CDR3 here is CASRQPSSTGKANYGYTF. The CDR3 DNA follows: TGTGCCAGCAGGCAGCCATCATCGACAGGCAAAGCTAACTATGGCTACACCTTC.

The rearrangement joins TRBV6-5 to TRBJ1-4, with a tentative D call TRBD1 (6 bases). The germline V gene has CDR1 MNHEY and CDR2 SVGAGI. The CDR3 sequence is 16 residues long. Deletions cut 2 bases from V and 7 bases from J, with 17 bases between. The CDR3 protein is CASSYRGGGSFEKLFF. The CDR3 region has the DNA TGTGCCAGCAGTTACCGGGGAGGGGGGAGTTTTGAAAAACTGTTTTTT.

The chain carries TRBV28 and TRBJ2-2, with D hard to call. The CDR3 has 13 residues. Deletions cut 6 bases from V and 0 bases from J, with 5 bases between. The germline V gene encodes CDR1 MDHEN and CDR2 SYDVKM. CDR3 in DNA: TGTGCCAGCAGGTCGTCGAACACCGGGGAGCTGTTTTTT. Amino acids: CASRSSNTGELFF. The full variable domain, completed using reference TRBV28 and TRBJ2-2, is DVKVTQSSRYLVKRTGEKVFLECVQDMDHENMFWYRQDPGLGLRLIYFSYDVKMKEKGDIPEGYSVSREKKERFSLILESASTNQTSMYLCASRSSNTGELFFGEGSRLTVL.

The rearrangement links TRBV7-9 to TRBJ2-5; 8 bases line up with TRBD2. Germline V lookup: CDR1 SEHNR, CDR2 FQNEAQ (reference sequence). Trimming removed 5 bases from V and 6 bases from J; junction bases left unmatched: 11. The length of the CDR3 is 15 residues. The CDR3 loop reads CASSPPGLGGKTQYF. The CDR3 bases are TGTGCCAGCAGCCCGCCGGGACTAGGTGGAAAGACCCAGTACTTC.

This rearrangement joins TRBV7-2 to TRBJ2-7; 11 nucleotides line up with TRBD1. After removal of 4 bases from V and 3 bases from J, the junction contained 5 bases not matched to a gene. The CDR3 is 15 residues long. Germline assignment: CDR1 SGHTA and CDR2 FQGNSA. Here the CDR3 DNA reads TGTGCCAGCAGCTCCCGGACAGGGGGCCACTACGAGCAGTACTTC. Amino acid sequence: CASSSRTGGHYEQYF.

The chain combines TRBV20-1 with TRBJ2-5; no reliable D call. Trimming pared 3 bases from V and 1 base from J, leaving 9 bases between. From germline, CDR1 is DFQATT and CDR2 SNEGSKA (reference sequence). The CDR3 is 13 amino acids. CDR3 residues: CSASMEFQETQYF. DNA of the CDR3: TGCAGTGCTAGTATGGAATTCCAAGAGACCCAGTACTTC.